This T cell receptor beta chain emerged from a study of Graves' ophthalmopathy and Graves' hyperthyroidism. TCR beta CDR3 amplification used RNA transcripts. Second-round multiplex PCR followed a first-round RT-PCR using HTBI primers. One entry per CDR3 protein, called by TCRdb with MiXCR from the multiplex PCR reads. The table lists about 740,000 distinct CDR3 sequences, roughly 41% of them singletons, with less than 55% in the top ten. This clonotype was seen a few times. Certain patients, namely those with other autoimmune diseases, uncontrolled infections, pregnancy or lactation, were excluded. The CDR3 covers 15 residues. Germline assignment: CDR1 LNHDA and CDR2 SQIVND (reference sequence). V lost 5 bases, J lost 3 bases, and 7 bases stayed unmatched.

The chain has TRBV19 and TRBJ2-7; TRBD2 aligns across 10 bases. The sequenced sample consisted of peripheral blood. The origin of this receptor is an adult man with Graves' ophthalmopathy. CDR3 sequence: CASSLLAGERYEQYF. CDR3 in DNA: TGTGCCAGTAGTCTGCTAGCGGGAGAACGCTACGAGCAGTACTTC.